Listed here are 19 T cell receptor beta chains from one sample, sequenced in a study of OX40 agonist ivuxolimab in advanced cancers. TCRdb's table, derived via immunoSEQ multiplex PCR, lists solely in-frame clones and lacks some. This table holds roughly 100,000 clones, roughly 95% found once. This material consisted of CD4+ or CD8+ T cells sorted from blood, taken in a trial of the OX40 agonist ivuxolimab. The source is an adult with an advanced solid tumor such as melanoma, head and neck, liver or kidney cancer.

This chain links TRBV27 with TRBJ1-3; tentatively, D is TRBD1 (5 bases). The CDR3 runs 15 residues. Germline V CDR1 and CDR2: MNHEY, SMNVEV (reference sequence). Deletions cut 8 bases from V and 3 bases from J, with 17 bases between. The CDR3 DNA is TGTGCCAGCGCTCCTCAGGGCATAGTTGGAAACACCATATATTTT. Amino acids: CASAPQGIVGNTIYF.

This clone is judged medium-sized. The V and J genes are TRBV28 and TRBJ1-2, with D perhaps TRBD1 (6 bases). This CDR3 spans 15 amino acids. V gave up 6 bases and J gave up 0 bases, with 14 bases separating them. Germline lookup yields CDR1 MDHEN and CDR2 SYDVKM. CDR3 residues: CASRVRGAANYGYTF. CDR3 DNA: TGTGCCAGCAGAGTGCGGGGGGCAGCTAACTATGGCTACACCTTC.

The chain carries TRBV11-3 and TRBJ2-3, with TRBD2 identical over 9 bases. J lost 1 base, V lost 1 base, and 9 bases had no gene match. Germline V CDR1 and CDR2: SGHNT, YENEEA. The CDR3 consists of 18 residues. In DNA form, the CDR3 reads TGTGCCAGCAGCTTAGGGTCGGATATAGCGGGGGGCACAGATACGCAGTATTTT. This translates into CASSLGSDIAGGTDTQYF. Looking up the rest from reference TRBV11-3 and TRBJ2-3 gives the full variable domain: EAGVVQSPRYKIIEKKQPVAFWCNPISGHNTLYWYLQNLGQGPELLIRYENEEAVDDSQLPKDRFSAERLKGVDSTLKIQPAELGDSAVYLCASSLGSDIAGGTDTQYFGPGTRLTVL.

The V gene is TRBV7-9, the J gene TRBJ1-6; 8 positions match TRBD1. Germline lookup yields CDR1 SEHNR and CDR2 FQNEAQ (reference sequence). The CDR3 sequence is 15 residues long. The ends lost 8 bases at V and 7 bases at J; junction bases unmatched: 10. This CDR3 reads CASAPNRGNNSPLHF. CDR3 DNA: TGTGCCAGCGCCCCGAACAGGGGGAACAATTCACCCCTCCACTTT.

The chain joins TRBV5-1 to TRBJ2-3; 9 bases map to TRBD2. CDR1 is SGHRS, CDR2 YFSETQ, per germline. CDR3 length: 17 residues. With V trimmed by 0 bases and J by 1 base, 6 bases remained unmatched. The CDR3 DNA reads as TGCGCCAGCAGCTTGGTCCCTAGCGGGACGCGCACAGATACGCAGTATTTT. It encodes CASSLVPSGTRTDTQYF.

This clone was seen a handful of times. DNA of the CDR3: TGCGCCAGCAGCCACCCTACGAGGGGGGACACCGGGGAGCTGTTTTTT. Translation gives CASSHPTRGDTGELFF. V is TRBV4-1 and J is TRBJ2-2; D may match TRBD1 or TRBD2 (6 bases each). CDR1 is MGHRA and CDR2 is YSYEKL in the germline V gene. With 3 bases removed from V and 3 bases from J, the gap between germline ends came to 14 bases. This CDR3 is built from 16 residues.

The rearrangement uses TRBV27 and TRBJ1-2; no definite D call. The germline V gene has CDR1 MNHEY and CDR2 SMNVEV (reference sequence). The V and J ends lost 4 bases and 5 bases respectively, with 11 bases between them. This CDR3 region has 13 residues. The CDR3 sequence: CASSYSAEYGYTF. In DNA, the CDR3 is TGTGCCAGCAGTTATTCGGCAGAGTATGGCTACACCTTC.

The rearrangement uses TRBV11-3 and TRBJ2-3; TRBD2 matches at 9 bases. V gave up 5 bases and J gave up 0 bases; unmatched junction bases: 6. The CDR3 loop spans 16 amino acids. Germline-derived CDR1 and CDR2 are SGHNT and YENEEA. The CDR3 protein is CASSQGLATSTDTQYF. The DNA for the CDR3 is TGTGCCAGCAGCCAGGGACTAGCTACGAGCACAGATACGCAGTATTTT.

The rearrangement uses TRBV29-1 and TRBJ2-6; possibly TRBD1 for D (6 bases). Trimming took 6 bases from V and 0 from J, leaving 12 bases between them. CDR1 is SQVTM, CDR2 ANQGSEA, per germline. The CDR3 has 15 amino acids. CDR3 sequence: CSVDTGFSGANVLTF. Written as DNA, the CDR3 is TGCAGCGTCGATACAGGGTTCTCTGGGGCCAACGTCCTGACTTTC.

The chain employs TRBV27 and TRBJ2-3; possible D gene TRBD2, 5 bases. V lost 3 bases, J lost 5 bases, and 9 bases lay in between. The germline gives CDR1 MNHEY, CDR2 SMNVEV (reference sequence). There are 13 residues in the CDR3. The CDR3 nucleotides read TGTGCCAGCAGTTTCGGGGAAGGAGATACGCAGTATTTT. Its translation is CASSFGEGDTQYF.

This chain joins TRBV28 and TRBJ2-3; the D gene is possibly TRBD2 (6 bases). Trimming pared 9 bases from V and 3 bases from J, leaving 10 bases between. Germline values: CDR1 MDHEN, CDR2 SYDVKM. This CDR3 region has 12 residues. CDR3 residues: CASGTSTDTQYF. The CDR3 region has the DNA TGTGCCAGTGGGACTTCGACAGATACGCAGTATTTT.

The chain uses TRBV5-8 and TRBJ2-3, with 15 bases fitting TRBD2. The V gene end was trimmed by 4 bases and the J gene end by 2 bases; junction bases not matched to a gene: 11. Germline CDR1 and CDR2: SGHTS and YDEGEE. This CDR3 contains 19 residues. The CDR3 sequence is CASSPRTSGRAQSTDTQYF. CDR3 nucleotides: TGTGCCAGCAGCCCTCGGACTAGCGGGAGGGCCCAGTCCACAGATACGCAGTATTTT.

This chain joins TRBV11-2 and TRBJ1-4, with D maybe TRBD1 (5 bases). Deletions cut 6 bases from V and 8 bases from J, with 19 bases between. The CDR3 is 15 residues long. Germline assignment: CDR1 SGHAT and CDR2 FQNNGV. Here the CDR3 reads CASRSSGTVGEKLFF. The DNA for the CDR3 is TGTGCCAGCAGATCGTCCGGGACTGTGGGAGAAAAACTGTTTTTT.

The chain employs TRBV15 and TRBJ2-5, with D possibly being TRBD2 (6 bases). CDR3 length: 16 residues. V shed 1 base and J shed 3 bases, with 15 bases lying between them. Germline-derived CDR1 and CDR2 are LNHNV and YYDKDF (reference sequence). The CDR3 reads CATSRGREAGKETQYF. In nucleotides, the CDR3 is TGTGCCACCAGCAGAGGGAGGGAGGCGGGTAAAGAGACCCAGTACTTC.

This sequence joins TRBV7-3 and TRBJ2-3; the match to TRBD1 covers 9 bases. Per germline, CDR1 SGHTA and CDR2 FQGTGA. This CDR3 region has 15 residues. The V gene end was trimmed by 2 bases and the J gene end by 3 bases; junction bases not matched to a gene: 3. The CDR3 DNA is TGTGCCAGCAGCTTATGGGACAGGGTGACAGATACGCAGTATTTT. This codes for CASSLWDRVTDTQYF. The entire variable domain, with the rest obtained from reference TRBV7-3 and TRBJ2-3, is as follows: GAGVSQTPSNKVTEKGKYVELRCDPISGHTALYWYRQSLGQGPEFLIYFQGTGAADDSGLPNDRFFAVRPEGSVSTLKIQRTERGDSAVYLCASSLWDRVTDTQYFGPGTRLTVL.

The chain uses TRBV30 and TRBJ2-2; 7 bases fit TRBD1. This CDR3 has 12 amino acids. V dropped 4 bases and J dropped 6; count of bases not matched to a gene: 2. From germline, CDR1 is GTSNPN and CDR2 SVGIG (reference sequence). In DNA, the CDR3 is TGTGCCTGGACAGGGGGATCCGGGGAGCTGTTTTTT. As protein: CAWTGGSGELFF.

The chain employs TRBV4-1 and TRBJ1-1; perhaps TRBD1 as D (5 bases). This CDR3 has 16 amino acids. Germline V gene data show CDR1 as MGHRA and CDR2 as YSYEKL. The ends were cut back, 0 bases at V and 1 base at J, with 12 bases in the middle. The CDR3 DNA is TGCGCCAGCAGCCAAGACGCGGGACTTTCGAACACTGAAGCTTTCTTT. Protein product: CASSQDAGLSNTEAFF.

The chain couples TRBV27 to TRBJ2-7; TRBD1 or TRBD2 may be the D gene (5 bases each). The length of the CDR3 is 15 residues. Germline V gene sequence: CDR1 MNHEY, CDR2 SMNVEV (reference sequence). V lost 2 bases and J lost 0, with 11 bases in between. CDR3 amino acids: CASSLDGTSSYEQYF. The CDR3 DNA reads as TGTGCCAGCAGTTTAGACGGGACGAGCTCCTACGAGCAGTACTTC.

The chain has TRBV5-1 and TRBJ2-5; D not certain. The CDR3 runs 15 residues. V was clipped by 4 bases and J by 1 base, with 14 bases between them. CDR1 SGHRS and CDR2 YFSETQ come from the germline V gene. The CDR3: CASSEIPLPQETQYF. DNA for the CDR3: TGCGCCAGCAGCGAAATTCCACTACCCCAAGAGACCCAGTACTTC.